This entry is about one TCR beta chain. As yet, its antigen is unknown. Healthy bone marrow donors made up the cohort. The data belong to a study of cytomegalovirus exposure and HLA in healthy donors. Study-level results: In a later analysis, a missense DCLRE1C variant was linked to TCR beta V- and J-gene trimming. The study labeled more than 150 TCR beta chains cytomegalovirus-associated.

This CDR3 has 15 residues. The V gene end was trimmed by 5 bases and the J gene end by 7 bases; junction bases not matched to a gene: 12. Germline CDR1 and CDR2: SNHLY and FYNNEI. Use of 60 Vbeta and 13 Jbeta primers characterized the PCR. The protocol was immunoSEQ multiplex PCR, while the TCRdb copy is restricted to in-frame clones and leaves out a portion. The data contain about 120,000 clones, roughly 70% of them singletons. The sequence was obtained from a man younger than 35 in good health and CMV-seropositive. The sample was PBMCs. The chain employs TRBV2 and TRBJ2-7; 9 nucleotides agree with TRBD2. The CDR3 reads CASSLIPAGGGEQYF. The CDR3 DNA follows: TGTGCCAGCAGTCTTATACCAGCGGGGGGCGGGGAGCAGTACTTC.